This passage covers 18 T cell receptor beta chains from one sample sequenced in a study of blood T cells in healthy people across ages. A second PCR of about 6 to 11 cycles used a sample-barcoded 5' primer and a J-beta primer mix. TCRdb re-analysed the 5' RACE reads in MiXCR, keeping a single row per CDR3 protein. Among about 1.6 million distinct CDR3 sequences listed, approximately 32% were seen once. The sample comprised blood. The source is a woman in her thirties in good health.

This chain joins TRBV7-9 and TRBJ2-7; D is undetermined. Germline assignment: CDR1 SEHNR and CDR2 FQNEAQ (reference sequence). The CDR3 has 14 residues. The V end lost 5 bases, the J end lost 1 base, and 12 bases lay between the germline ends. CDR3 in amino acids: CASSPDERSYEQYF. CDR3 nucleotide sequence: TGTGCCAGCAGCCCGGACGAGAGGTCCTACGAGCAGTACTTC.

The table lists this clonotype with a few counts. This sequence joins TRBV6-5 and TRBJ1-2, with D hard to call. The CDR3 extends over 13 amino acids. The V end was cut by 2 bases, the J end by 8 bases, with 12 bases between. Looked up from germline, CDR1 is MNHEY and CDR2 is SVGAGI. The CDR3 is CASSYTQLGGYTF. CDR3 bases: TGTGCCAGCAGTTACACACAACTCGGGGGCTACACCTTC.

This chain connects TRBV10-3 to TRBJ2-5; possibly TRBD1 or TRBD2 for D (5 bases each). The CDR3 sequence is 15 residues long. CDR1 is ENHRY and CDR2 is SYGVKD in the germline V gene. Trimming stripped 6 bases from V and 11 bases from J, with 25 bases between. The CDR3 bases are TGTGCCATCAGCCCGGGACGGCTAACTTGGCATGAGCAGTACTTC. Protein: CAISPGRLTWHEQYF.

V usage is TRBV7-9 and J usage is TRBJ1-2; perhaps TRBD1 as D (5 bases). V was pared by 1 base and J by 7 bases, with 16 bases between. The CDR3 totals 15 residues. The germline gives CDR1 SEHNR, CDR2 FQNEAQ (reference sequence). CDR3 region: CASSLERSGDGGYTF. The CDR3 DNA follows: TGTGCCAGCAGCTTAGAGCGGTCCGGGGACGGTGGCTACACCTTC.

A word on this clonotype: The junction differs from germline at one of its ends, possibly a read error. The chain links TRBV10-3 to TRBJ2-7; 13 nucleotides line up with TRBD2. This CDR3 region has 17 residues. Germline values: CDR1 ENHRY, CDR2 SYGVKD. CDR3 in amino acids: CATSPGRGTSGEYEQYF. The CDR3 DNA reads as TGTGCCACCAGTCCTGGTAGGGGGACTAGCGGGGAATACGAGCAGTACTTC.

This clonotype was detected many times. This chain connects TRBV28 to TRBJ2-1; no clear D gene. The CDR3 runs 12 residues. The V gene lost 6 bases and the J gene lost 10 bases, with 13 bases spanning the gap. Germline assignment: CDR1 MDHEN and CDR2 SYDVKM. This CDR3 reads CASSPITGEQFF. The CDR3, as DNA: TGTGCCAGCAGCCCGATTACCGGGGAGCAGTTCTTC.

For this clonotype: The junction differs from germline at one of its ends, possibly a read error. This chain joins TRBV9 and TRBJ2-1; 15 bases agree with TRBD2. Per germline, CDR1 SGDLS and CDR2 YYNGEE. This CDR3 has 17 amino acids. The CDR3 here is CARSPRPGTSGRFEQFF. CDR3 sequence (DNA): TGTGCCCGCAGCCCACGTCCCGGGACTAGCGGGAGGTTTGAGCAGTTCTTC.

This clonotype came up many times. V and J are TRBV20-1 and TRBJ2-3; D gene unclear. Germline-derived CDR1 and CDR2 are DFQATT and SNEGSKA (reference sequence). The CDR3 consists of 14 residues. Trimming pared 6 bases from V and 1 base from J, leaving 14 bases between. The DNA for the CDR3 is TGCAGTGCGGCGCCCCCTACCCGCACAGATACGCAGTATTTT. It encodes CSAAPPTRTDTQYF.

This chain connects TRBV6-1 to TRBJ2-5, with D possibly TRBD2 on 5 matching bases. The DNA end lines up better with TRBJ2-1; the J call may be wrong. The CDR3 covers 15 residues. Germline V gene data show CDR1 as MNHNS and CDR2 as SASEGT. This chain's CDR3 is CASSEAASHQETQFF. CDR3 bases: TGTGCCAGCAGTGAAGCCGCTAGCCACCAAGAGACCCAGTTCTTC.

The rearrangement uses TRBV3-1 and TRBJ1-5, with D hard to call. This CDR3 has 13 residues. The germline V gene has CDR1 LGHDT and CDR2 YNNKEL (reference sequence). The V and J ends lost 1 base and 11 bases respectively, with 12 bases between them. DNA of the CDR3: TGTGCCAGCAGCCAAGGGTCGAGTGTGTCCCAGCATTTT. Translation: CASSQGSSVSQHF.

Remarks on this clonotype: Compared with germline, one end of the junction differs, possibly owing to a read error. CDR3 nucleotides: TGCAGTGCTAACGCGGGGGGGAGATACAATGAGCAGTGCTTC. Translated: CSANAGGRYNEQCF. The V and J genes are TRBV20-1 and TRBJ2-1, with 9 bases lining up with TRBD2. The CDR3 loop spans 14 amino acids. Per germline, CDR1 DFQATT and CDR2 SNEGSKA (reference sequence).

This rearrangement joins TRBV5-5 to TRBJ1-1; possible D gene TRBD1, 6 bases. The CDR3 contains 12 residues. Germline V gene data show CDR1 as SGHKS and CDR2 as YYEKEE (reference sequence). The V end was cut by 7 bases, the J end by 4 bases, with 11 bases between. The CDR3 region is CASSQGFTEAFF. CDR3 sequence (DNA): TGTGCCAGCTCGCAGGGGTTCACTGAAGCTTTCTTT.

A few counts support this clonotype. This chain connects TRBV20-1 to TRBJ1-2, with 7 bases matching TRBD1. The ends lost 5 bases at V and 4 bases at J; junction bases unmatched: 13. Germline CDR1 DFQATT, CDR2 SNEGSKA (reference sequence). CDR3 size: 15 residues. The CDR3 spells CSAPKGTEGLYGYTF. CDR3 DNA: TGCAGTGCTCCTAAAGGGACAGAAGGCCTCTATGGCTACACCTTC.

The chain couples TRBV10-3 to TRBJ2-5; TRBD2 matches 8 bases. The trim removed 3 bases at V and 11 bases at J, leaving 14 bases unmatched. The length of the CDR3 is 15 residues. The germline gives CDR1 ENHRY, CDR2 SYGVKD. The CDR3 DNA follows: TGTGCCATCAGTGACCCCGGGACTAGGTACAATGAGCAGTACTTC. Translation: CAISDPGTRYNEQYF.

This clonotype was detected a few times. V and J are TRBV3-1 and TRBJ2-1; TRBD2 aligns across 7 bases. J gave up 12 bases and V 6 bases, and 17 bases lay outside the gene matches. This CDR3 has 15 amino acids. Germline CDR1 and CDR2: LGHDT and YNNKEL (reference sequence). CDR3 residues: CASSASRDYPRGQFF. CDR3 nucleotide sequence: TGTGCCAGCAGTGCCTCCCGGGACTATCCACGGGGGCAGTTCTTC.

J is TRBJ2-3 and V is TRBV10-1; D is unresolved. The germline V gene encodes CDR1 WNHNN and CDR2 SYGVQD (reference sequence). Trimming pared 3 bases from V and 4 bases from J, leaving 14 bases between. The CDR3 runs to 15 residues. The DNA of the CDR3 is TGCGCCAGCAGTGATGGGCATCTTGGGGCAGATACGCAGTATTTT. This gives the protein CASSDGHLGADTQYF.

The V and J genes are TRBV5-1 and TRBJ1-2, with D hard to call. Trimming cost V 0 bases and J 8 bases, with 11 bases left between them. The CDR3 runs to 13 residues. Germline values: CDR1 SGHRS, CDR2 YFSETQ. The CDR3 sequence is CASSLGEAGGYTF. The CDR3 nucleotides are TGCGCCAGCAGCTTGGGGGAGGCTGGAGGCTACACCTTC. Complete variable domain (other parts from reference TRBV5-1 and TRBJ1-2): KAGVTQTPRYLIKTRGQQVTLSCSPISGHRSVSWYQQTPGQGLQFLFEYFSETQRNKGNFPGRFSGRQFSNSRSEMNVSTLELGDSALYLCASSLGEAGGYTFGSGTRLTVV.

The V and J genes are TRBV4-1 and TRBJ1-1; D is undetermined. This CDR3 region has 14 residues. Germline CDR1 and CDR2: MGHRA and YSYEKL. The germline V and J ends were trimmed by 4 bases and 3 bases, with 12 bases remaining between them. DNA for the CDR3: TGCGCCAGCAGCCGGCCTTCGGCGGACACTGAAGCTTTCTTT. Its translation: CASSRPSADTEAFF.